This T cell receptor (beta chain) is drawn from a study of CD8+ T cells in alopecia areata. Study at large: Scoring of treated patients' severity used the percentage of affected scalp area. Study-level findings and limits: Among the top 100, expanded CD8+ clones were significantly decreased by tofacitinib, as was scalp clonality.

Germline V gene lookup returns CDR1 SGHRS and CDR2 YFSETQ. This CDR3 region has 14 residues. V was clipped by 6 bases and J by 4 bases, with 17 bases between them. On this clone: Antigen: not known.

Treatment meaning: oral pan-JAK inhibitor, 5-10 mg twice daily. Peripheral blood and lesional scalp punch biopsies came from alopecia areata patients. Extracted RNA was reverse transcribed into cDNA, the sequencing template. The table came from immunoSEQ multiplex PCR; TCRdb's copy has only in-frame clones and leaves some out. This sample yields roughly 200,000 clones, of which roughly three fifths are seen a single time; around 3% belongs to the top ten. This receptor was identified in a human donor with alopecia areata. The material sequenced was CD4+ T cells sorted from blood, taken at week 4, from a patient treated with tofacitinib. This chain uses TRBV5-1 with TRBJ2-7; a weak D match, TRBD2 (6 bases). This CDR3 is CASTRDFDLYEQYF. The CDR3 DNA sequence: TGCGCCAGCACCCGGGACTTCGACCTATACGAGCAGTACTTC.